Following are 7 T cell receptor beta chains from one sample sequenced in a study of untreated major depressive disorder. Whole-study results and caveats: CD4+ T cells from depressed patients used TRBV05-01 (Vbeta 5.1) more often than controls.

Measured with immunoSEQ multiplex PCR; TCRdb has only the in-frame clones, and not every one. The data contain 25,000 to 30,000 clones, roughly nine tenths of them singletons. Antigens for these TCRs are unknown. The sequenced sample was CD4+ T cells from PBMCs. The receptors originated from a woman aged 30 to 39 with major depressive disorder.

This chain uses TRBV2 with TRBJ2-2, with D uncertain. Germline V gene sequence: CDR1 SNHLY, CDR2 FYNNEI. V shed 7 bases and J shed 2 bases, with 8 bases lying between them. The CDR3 totals 13 residues. CDR3 protein: CASKASNTGELFF. CDR3 DNA: TGTGCCAGCAAGGCCTCCAACACCGGGGAGCTGTTTTTT.

The sample holds one count of this clone. The chain couples TRBV11-3 to TRBJ2-7, with D unresolved. Germline V gene data show CDR1 as SGHNT and CDR2 as YENEEA. Trimming removed 1 base at V and 1 base at J, with 8 bases between. This CDR3 comprises 14 residues. CDR3 coding DNA: TGTGCCAGCAGCTTAGTGCTAGAATCCTACGAGCAGTACTTC. Residues: CASSLVLESYEQYF.

The gene calls are TRBV4-3 and TRBJ2-1; 8 bases line up with TRBD2. The V segment lost 0 bases and the J segment 6 bases; nucleotides outside the gene matches: 7. Germline CDR1 reads LGHNA; CDR2 reads YSLEER. The CDR3 has 16 residues. The CDR3 is CASSQEKAGAPNEQFF. CDR3 DNA sequence: TGCGCCAGCAGCCAAGAGAAAGCGGGAGCACCCAATGAGCAGTTCTTC.

This chain connects TRBV19 to TRBJ2-5; D ambiguous. V lost 5 bases and J lost 2, with 6 bases in between. The CDR3 sequence is 12 residues long. CDR1 and CDR2 from the germline V gene are LNHDA and SQIVND (reference sequence). The DNA for the CDR3 is TGTGCCAGTAGTCAAGGTCAAGAGACCCAGTACTTC. It codes for CASSQGQETQYF.

V is TRBV6-5 and J is TRBJ2-2; tentatively, D is TRBD1 or TRBD2 (6 bases each). Germline V gene data show CDR1 as MNHEY and CDR2 as SVGAGI. Trimming cost V 6 bases and J 5 bases, with 10 bases left between them. The length of the CDR3 is 13 residues. The CDR3 spells CASSRGGTGELFF. In DNA, the CDR3 is TGTGCCAGCAGCAGGGGAGGTACCGGGGAGCTGTTTTTT.

This rearrangement joins TRBV5-1 to TRBJ1-2; 7 nucleotides align to TRBD1. The CDR3 is 14 residues long. Germline assignment: CDR1 SGHRS and CDR2 YFSETQ. With V trimmed by 4 bases and J by 1 base, 4 bases remained unmatched. DNA for the CDR3: TGCGCCAGCAGCCCGGACAGGCTTAACTATGGCTACACCTTC. Protein: CASSPDRLNYGYTF.

This rearrangement joins TRBV5-4 to TRBJ2-2; 10 bases align to TRBD1. This CDR3 has 16 amino acids. CDR1 and CDR2 (germline): SGHNT, YYREEE (reference sequence). The V and J ends lost 4 bases and 5 bases, in that order; junction bases with no gene match: 8. CDR3: CASSLLTGGVTGELFF. The CDR3 DNA is TGTGCCAGCAGCCTACTGACAGGGGGCGTAACCGGGGAGCTGTTTTTT.